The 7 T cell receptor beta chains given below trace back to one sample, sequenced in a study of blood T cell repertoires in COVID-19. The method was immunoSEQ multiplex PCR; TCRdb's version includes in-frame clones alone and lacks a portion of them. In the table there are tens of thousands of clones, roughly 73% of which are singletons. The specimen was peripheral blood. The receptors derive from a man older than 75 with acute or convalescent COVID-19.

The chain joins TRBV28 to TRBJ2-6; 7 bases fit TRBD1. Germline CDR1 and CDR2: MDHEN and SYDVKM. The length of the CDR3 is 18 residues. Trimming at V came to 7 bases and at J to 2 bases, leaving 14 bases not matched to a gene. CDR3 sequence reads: CASTYDRVKRAGANVLTF. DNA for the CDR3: TGTGCCAGCACCTATGACAGGGTAAAAAGAGCTGGGGCCAACGTCCTGACTTTC.

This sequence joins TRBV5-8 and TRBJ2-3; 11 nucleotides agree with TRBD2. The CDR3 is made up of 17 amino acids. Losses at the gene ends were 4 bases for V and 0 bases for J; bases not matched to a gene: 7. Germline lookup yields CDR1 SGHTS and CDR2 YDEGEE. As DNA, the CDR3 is TGTGCCAGCAGCCGAGGACTAGCGGGTGCTAGCACAGATACGCAGTATTTT. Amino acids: CASSRGLAGASTDTQYF.

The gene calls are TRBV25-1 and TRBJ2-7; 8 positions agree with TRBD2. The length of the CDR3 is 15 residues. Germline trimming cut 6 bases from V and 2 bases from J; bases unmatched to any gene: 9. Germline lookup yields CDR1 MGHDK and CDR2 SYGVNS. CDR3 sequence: CASREGAGAPYEQYF. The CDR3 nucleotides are TGTGCCAGCAGGGAGGGAGCGGGAGCGCCCTACGAGCAGTACTTC.

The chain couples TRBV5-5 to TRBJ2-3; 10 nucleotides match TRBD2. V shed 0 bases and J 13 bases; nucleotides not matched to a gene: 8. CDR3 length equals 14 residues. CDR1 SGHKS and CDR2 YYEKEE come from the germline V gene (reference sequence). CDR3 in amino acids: CASSLGTSGKPKYF. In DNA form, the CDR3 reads TGTGCCAGCAGCTTGGGGACTAGCGGAAAACCCAAGTATTTT.

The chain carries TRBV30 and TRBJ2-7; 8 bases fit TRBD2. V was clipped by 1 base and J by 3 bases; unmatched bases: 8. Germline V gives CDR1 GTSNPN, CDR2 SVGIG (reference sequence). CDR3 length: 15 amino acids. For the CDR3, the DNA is TGTGCCTGGAGTGCCCCCCTGGCGGGGGGCTACGAGCAGTACTTC. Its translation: CAWSAPLAGGYEQYF.

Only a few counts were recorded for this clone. The CDR3 nucleotides read TGTGCCAGCAGCCAGATAGCGTATCCCTCCTACGAGCAGTACTTC. As protein: CASSQIAYPSYEQYF. The chain joins TRBV7-2 to TRBJ2-7; maybe TRBD2 (5 bases). V was trimmed by 5 bases and J by 0 bases, leaving 14 bases between them. There are 15 residues in the CDR3. Germline CDR1 SGHTA, CDR2 FQGNSA.

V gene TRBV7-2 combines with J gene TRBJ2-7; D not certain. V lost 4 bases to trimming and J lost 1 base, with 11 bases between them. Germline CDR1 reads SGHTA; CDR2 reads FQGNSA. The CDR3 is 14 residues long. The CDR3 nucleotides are TGTGCCAGCAGCTCACGGGTTGCATCCTACGAGCAGTACTTC. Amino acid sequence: CASSSRVASYEQYF.